This is a list of T cell receptor beta chains from one sample in a study of human T cells and chemical hapten exposure. One entry per CDR3 protein, called by TCRdb with MiXCR from the RACE reads. Among 280,000 or so distinct CDR3 sequences, 7.5% to 8% were seen once, and the ten largest hold 0.9% to 1.5%. The sequencing used whole blood, collected in connection with sensitization to the hapten diphenylcyclopropenone (DPC). Receptor source: a man aged 18 to 29 with alopecia areata. Some clones in this sample may be carry-over from other donors' samples. The CDR3 runs from the conserved cysteine through the conserved F or W. The order of the fields is J gene, D gene, V gene, clone size, CDR3 DNA, CDR3 protein. A D gene is named only where the DNA matches it firmly. Not every row has a clone size; where given, it reads once, few, many or a size class.

TRBJ1-1 . TRBV6-5 . TGTGCCAGCAGCCCCGAGCTGGCCTCACCGACTTTTGAAGCTTTCTTT CASSPELASPTFEAFF
TRBJ2-7 TRBD1 TRBV28 few TGTGCCAGCAGTCAGGGGGTCTACGAGCAGTACTTC CASSQGVYEQYF
TRBJ2-3 TRBD1 TRBV6-4 . TGTGCCAGCAGTCCCCAGGGGGACGGGGCAGATACGCAGTATTTT CASSPQGDGADTQYF
TRBJ2-7 TRBD1 TRBV25-1 . TGTGCCAGCAGTGATACGACAGGGACCTACGAGCAGTACTTC CASSDTTGTYEQYF
TRBJ1-1 . TRBV7-6 . TGTGCCAGCAGGCCTACGACGGGGAACACTGAAGCTTTCTTT CASRPTTGNTEAFF
TRBJ1-2 . TRBV6-1 few TGTGCCAGCAGTGAGAGGGTACGCGGCTACACCTTC CASSERVRGYTF
TRBJ1-2 . TRBV6-6 . TGTGCCAGCGGGGACATGGGCGGAAACTATGGCTACACCTTC CASGDMGGNYGYTF
TRBJ2-1 . TRBV5-1 . TGCGCCAGCAGCCTTAATTGGCGCGGGTCTACCGTCAATGAGCAGTTCTTC CASSLNWRGSTVNEQFF
TRBJ1-6 . TRBV4-3 many TGCGCCAGCAGCCAAGGCTTCGGGGGTGGTCGTTCACCCCTCCACTTT CASSQGFGGGRSPLHF
TRBJ2-5 TRBD1 TRBV7-3 few TGTGCCAGCAGCTCACAGGGGTTTCAAGAGACCCAGTACTTC CASSSQGFQETQYF
TRBJ1-5 . TRBV6-1 many TGTGCCAGCAGTGAAGGCTGGGACAATCAGCCCCAGCATTTT CASSEGWDNQPQHF
TRBJ1-2 . TRBV25-1 many TGTGCCAGCAGTGAATTATGGACAGTGGCCGACTATGGCTACACCTTC CASSELWTVADYGYTF
TRBJ2-1 TRBD1 TRBV28 many TGTGCCAGCAGGTTTGCCGGGACAGGTGAGAAAAATGAGCAGTTCTTC CASRFAGTGEKNEQFF
TRBJ2-2 TRBD1 TRBV20-1 . TGCAGTGCTAGTACAGGGGGCAGTACCGGGGAGCTGTTTTTT CSASTGGSTGELFF
TRBJ1-1 . TRBV5-1 . TGCGCCAGCAGCTTGGCGGTGGGTACTGAAGCTTTCTTT CASSLAVGTEAFF
TRBJ2-4 . TRBV28 . TGTGCCAGCAGTTTATACACAGGCAGAAACATTCAGTACTTC CASSLYTGRNIQYF
TRBJ1-2 . TRBV6-5 many TGTGCCAGCAGTTCTCTGCCAGGGACGGGCTTTGGCTACACCTTC CASSSLPGTGFGYTF
TRBJ2-5 . TRBV10-1 few TGCGCCAACCGGGACTCCTCAGAGACCCAGTACTTC CANRDSSETQYF
TRBJ2-5 . TRBV10-3 . TGTGCCATATCACAGGGGGGGTCTGTGGAGACCCAGTACTTC CAISQGGSVETQYF
TRBJ2-3 . TRBV27 few TGTGCCAGCAGTTTAGGGGGGCCCGGAGATACGCAGTATTTT CASSLGGPGDTQYF
TRBJ1-2 . TRBV11-1 . TGTGCCAGCAGCGGGGGCCGGGACTACCCCTCTCTCGGCTATGGCTACACCTTC CASSGGRDYPSLGYGYTF
TRBJ2-1 . TRBV28 many TGTGCCAGCAGGCAGGACACGGGATCCTACAATGAGCAGTTCTTC CASRQDTGSYNEQFF
TRBJ1-5 . TRBV12-3/TRBV12-4 many TGTGCCAGCAGTTCCAGGGGTCTTTCTCAGCCCCAGCATTTT CASSSRGLSQPQHF
TRBJ2-7 . TRBV21-1 many TGTGCCAGCAAAATACAGGGGTGCGAGCAGTACTTC CASKIQGCEQYF
TRBJ2-7 TRBD1 TRBV20-1 few TGCAGTGCTCCGACAGGGAGCTCCTACGAGCAGTACTTC CSAPTGSSYEQYF
TRBJ1-2 TRBD1 TRBV28 few TGTGCCAGCAGTTCGAACTACTGGACAGGCGGCTACACCTTC CASSSNYWTGGYTF
TRBJ1-1 . TRBV7-2 few TGTGCCAGCAGTTCTCGCAGGGGGAACACTGAAGCTTTCTTT CASSSRRGNTEAFF
TRBJ2-3 . TRBV21-1 . TGTGCCAGCAGCACCTGGACATGCAGCACAGATACGCAGTATTTT CASSTWTCSTDTQYF
TRBJ2-5 . TRBV4-1 few TGCGCCAGCAGCCAAGAGGGCCTTGTCGAGACCCAGTACTTC CASSQEGLVETQYF
TRBJ2-1 . TRBV7-9 . TGTGCCAGCAGCGCCGACAGATCCTACAATGAGCAGTTCTTC CASSADRSYNEQFF
TRBJ1-1 . TRBV7-9 many TGTGCCAGCAGCCCCACCCTGAACACTGAAGCTTTCTTT CASSPTLNTEAFF
TRBJ2-2 TRBD1 TRBV10-3 many TGTGCCATCGACATCCGGGACAGGGGGGTTAACACCGGGGAGCTGTTTTTT CAIDIRDRGVNTGELFF
TRBJ2-3 . TRBV7-8 few TGTGCCAGCAGCTTAGGGGGCCCGCGCGATACGCAGTATTTT CASSLGGPRDTQYF
TRBJ1-6 . TRBV20-1 . TGCAGTGCTAGAGATGTCAGGCAATTTAATTCACCCCTCCACTTT CSARDVRQFNSPLHF
TRBJ2-5 TRBD2 TRBV2 . TGTGCCAGCAGCATACTAGCGGGGGGCCAAGAGACCCAGTACTTC CASSILAGGQETQYF
TRBJ1-1 . TRBV3-1 many TGTGCCAGCAGCCAAGGCCCAGCCCCGAACACTGAAGCTTTCTTT CASSQGPAPNTEAFF
TRBJ2-7 . TRBV20-1 . TGCAGTGGGACGTGGGGGCCTGGCTACGAGCAGTACTTC CSGTWGPGYEQYF
TRBJ1-1 . TRBV10-3 . TGTGCCATCAGGGAACAGCCGAACACTGAAGCTTTCTTT CAIREQPNTEAFF
TRBJ2-3 TRBD1 TRBV5-5 . TGTGCCAGCAGCTTGATATTTAGGGGGCCGCGCACAGATACGCAGTATTTT CASSLIFRGPRTDTQYF
TRBJ1-1 . TRBV11-2 few TGTGCCAGCAAGTTTGGGCCGAACACTGAAGCTTTCTTT CASKFGPNTEAFF
TRBJ2-1 TRBD1 TRBV3-1 many TGTGCCAGCAGCCAAACTGACAGGGAGTACAATGAGCAGTTCTTC CASSQTDREYNEQFF
TRBJ1-4 . TRBV6-6 . TGTGCCAGCAGTTACTTCTCGATTGCAACTAATGAAAAACTGTTTTTT CASSYFSIATNEKLFF
TRBJ1-6 . TRBV2 . TGTGCCAGCAGTGTTGGGGGAAGCGCTTCACCCCTCCACTTT CASSVGGSASPLHF
TRBJ1-1 . TRBV20-1 many TGCAGTGCTAGAGATGAGGGATTGAACACTGAAGCTTTCTTT CSARDEGLNTEAFF
TRBJ1-4 . TRBV5-1 . TGCGCCAGCAGCTTGGCCCGAGCGATTAATGAAAAACTGTTTTTT CASSLARAINEKLFF
TRBJ1-6 TRBD1 TRBV20-1 . TGCAGTGCTAGCTTTGGGACAGGGCGGTTTCTAACCCTCCACTTT CSASFGTGRFLTLHF
TRBJ2-7 TRBD2 TRBV2 . TGTGCCAGCAGTCCTCTAGCGGGACCCTACGAGCAGTACTTC CASSPLAGPYEQYF
TRBJ1-5 . TRBV7-2 many TGTGCCAGCAGCTTAGGACGGGGCAATCAGCCCCAGCATTTT CASSLGRGNQPQHF
TRBJ1-1 . TRBV4-1 few TGCGCCAGCAGCCAAGAAGGGGGAGCGGCTTTCTTT CASSQEGGAAFF
TRBJ2-3 TRBD1 TRBV25-1 . TGTGCCAGCAGTTCCCACCGACAGGGGGCAAATACGCAGTATTTT CASSSHRQGANTQYF
TRBJ2-7 . TRBV7-9 . TGTGCCAGCAGGAACAACTACGAGCAGTACTTC CASRNNYEQYF